Below, one TCR beta chain is given with its context. Its specificity is not known. The germline gives CDR1 SGHRS, CDR2 YFSETQ. The CDR3 has 16 residues. V was trimmed by 1 base and J by 1 base, leaving 15 bases between them. The data were produced by immunoSEQ multiplex PCR, yet TCRdb's version contains in-frame clones alone and is incomplete. The table shows under 85,000 clones, with over 85% occurring only once. The sample belongs to a study of graft-versus-host responses after intestinal transplantation. The TCR was taken from a human donor who received an intestinal transplant. The starting material was unstimulated CD8+ T cells sorted from spleen or lymph node cells, obtained before intestinal transplant. J is TRBJ2-7 and V is TRBV5-1; a weak D match, TRBD2 (5 bases). CDR3 sequence: CASSLISGSLSYEQYF. The CDR3 DNA is TGCGCCAGCAGCTTGATCAGCGGCTCCCTTTCCTACGAGCAGTACTTC.